This is a list of T cell receptor beta chains from one sample in a study of blood T cells in healthy people across ages. TCRdb used MiXCR to reprocess the 5' RACE reads, holding one entry per CDR3 protein. Of over 1.5 million distinct CDR3 sequences in the sample, 40% to 55% were seen once. Sequencing was performed on blood. Receptor source: a woman aged 40 to 50 in good health. CDR3s include the opening cysteine and the closing phenylalanine or tryptophan. Each record gives: V gene, J gene, CDR3 protein.

TRBV20-1,TRBJ2-3,CSARDTKQGDPDTQYF
TRBV7-8,TRBJ2-7,CASRDLREQYF
TRBV4-2,TRBJ1-2,CASSQSGPNYTF
TRBV6-2/TRBV6-3,TRBJ2-5,CASSWDRGRAQTQYF
TRBV29-1,TRBJ2-1,CSVDEGRNEQFF
TRBV6-1,TRBJ2-3,CASRGLAGERDTQYF
TRBV20-1,TRBJ1-2,CSARPPANYGYTF
TRBV11-2,-,CASSLGQGAIPYEQYF
TRBV4-1,TRBJ2-4,CASSQETGAKNIQYF
TRBV7-2,TRBJ1-2,CASSATALNYGYTF
TRBV4-2,TRBJ2-7,CASSQVGDYYEQYF
TRBV9,TRBJ2-1,CASSLRTSGVAGELFF
TRBV20-1,TRBJ1-5,CSARDISKGQPQHF
TRBV5-1,TRBJ2-7,CASSYGSTGGGTYEQYF
TRBV20-1,TRBJ1-5,CSAKSDRTGQPQHF
TRBV24-1,TRBJ1-1,CATSDPGENTEAFF
TRBV6-2/TRBV6-3,TRBJ2-1,CASRESGEREQFF
TRBV4-1,TRBJ1-5,CASSQPGQQHQPQHF